These 6 T cell receptor beta chains share one sample of origin, sequenced in a study of resident and recirculating memory T cells in vitiligo (dated by TCRdb to the late 2010s). The protocol used for the library was the immunoSEQ multiplex PCR assay. TCRdb carries this immuneACCESS record with in-frame sequences only. Its versions omit some clonotypes, under half of them owing to an unresolved V gene in the studies checked, with the rest unexplained. The table for this sample lists 39,000 or so clones; approximately 91% of them were counted only once. Roughly 4.5% of the sample is taken by the ten largest. The sample comprised blood. The receptors here all came from a male donor with vitiligo.

This clone was observed once. The gene calls are TRBV27 and TRBJ2-7; perhaps TRBD1 as D (6 bases). V shed 4 bases and J shed 2 bases, with 12 bases lying between them. This CDR3 has 14 amino acids. Germline assignment: CDR1 MNHEY and CDR2 SMNVEV (reference sequence). CDR3 protein: CASSSTGHAYEQYF. CDR3 sequence (DNA): TGTGCCAGCAGTTCCACGGGACATGCCTACGAGCAGTACTTC.

The V gene is TRBV5-6, the J gene TRBJ1-2; 10 bases map to TRBD1. Trimming took 4 bases from V and 10 from J; bases not matched to a gene: 7. Germline loops: CDR1 SGHDT, CDR2 YYEEEE. CDR3 length: 13 amino acids. DNA of the CDR3: TGTGCCAGCAGCAACGACAGGGGGCGAGACTACACCTTC. Amino acid sequence: CASSNDRGRDYTF.

The rearrangement joins TRBV11-2 to TRBJ2-1; D is uncertain. The CDR3 is 15 residues long. Trimming removed 3 bases at V and 6 bases at J, with 15 bases between. Per the germline V gene, CDR1 is SGHAT and CDR2 is FQNNGV. CDR3 DNA: TGTGCCAGCAGCTTCCACATGACACGTGCCAATGAGCAGTTCTTC. This gives the protein CASSFHMTRANEQFF.

This clone appeared a single time. The chain links TRBV9 to TRBJ2-1, with D possibly being TRBD2 (6 bases). Trimming shortened V by 0 bases and J by 2 bases, and 9 bases separated the two germline ends. The CDR3 has 15 residues. The germline CDR1 and CDR2 sequences are SGDLS and YYNGEE. CDR3 DNA: TGTGCCAGCAGCGTAGGCGGGGAGACCTACAATGAGCAGTTCTTC. It translates to CASSVGGETYNEQFF.

The chain couples TRBV4-1 to TRBJ2-7, with TRBD2 identical over 11 bases. The CDR3 runs 16 residues. The junction had 9 bases not matched to a gene; V was cut back by 5 bases and J by 3 bases. Germline-derived CDR1 and CDR2 are MGHRA and YSYEKL. Here the CDR3 reads CASSFRDSGGGYEQYF. The CDR3 DNA reads as TGCGCCAGCAGCTTCCGGGATAGCGGGGGGGGCTACGAGCAGTACTTC.

This rearrangement joins TRBV7-8 to TRBJ1-5; D remains ambiguous. Germline V CDR1 and CDR2: SGHVS, FQNEAQ. V gave up 5 bases and J gave up 0 bases, with 14 bases separating them. CDR3 length: 16 amino acids. In DNA, the CDR3 is TGTGCCAGCAGCCCCCAGGATGCCCTTAGCAATCAGCCCCAGCATTTT. Its translation is CASSPQDALSNQPQHF.